These 9 T cell receptor beta chains were sequenced from one sample in a study of T cells after yellow fever vaccination. TCRdb reprocessed the 5' RACE reads with MiXCR, giving one entry per CDR3 protein. The repertoire holds 400,000 to 450,000 distinct CDR3 sequences, with roughly 20% as singletons. Source: PBMCs, taken before the yellow fever booster vaccination. These receptors originate from a man aged 18 to 30 who received the YFV17D yellow fever vaccine.

The chain carries TRBV5-1 and TRBJ1-2; 11 bases match TRBD1. V gave up 4 bases and J gave up 7 bases; unmatched junction bases: 3. Germline-derived CDR1 and CDR2 are SGHRS and YFSETQ. CDR3 length: 13 amino acids. The CDR3 DNA is TGCGCCAGCAGCGGACAGGGGGCAGTTGGCTACACCTTC. Protein: CASSGQGAVGYTF. Filled out from reference TRBV5-1 and TRBJ1-2, the complete variable domain reads KAGVTQTPRYLIKTRGQQVTLSCSPISGHRSVSWYQQTPGQGLQFLFEYFSETQRNKGNFPGRFSGRQFSNSRSEMNVSTLELGDSALYLCASSGQGAVGYTFGSGTRLTVV.

This clonotype showed up just a few times. The rearrangement joins TRBV12-3 or TRBV12-4 to TRBJ2-2; maybe TRBD2 (6 bases). V shed 3 bases and J shed 0 bases, with 8 bases lying between them. This CDR3 spans 15 amino acids. CDR3 residues: CASSLLASNTGELFF. In DNA form, the CDR3 reads TGTGCCAGCAGTTTGCTAGCGTCGAACACCGGGGAGCTGTTTTTT.

This clonotype showed up just a few times. The V gene is TRBV7-8, the J gene TRBJ2-3; 11 bases match TRBD2. This CDR3 has 16 amino acids. Germline CDR1 is SGHVS and CDR2 is FQNEAQ. V shed 5 bases, J shed 14 bases, and the junction held 18 bases outside the gene matches. CDR3 DNA: TGTGCCAGCAGCCCAAGAGTGACTAGCGGGGTACAAAGGCGGTATTTT. Its translation is CASSPRVTSGVQRRYF.

This clonotype was picked up a small number of times. The chain links TRBV9 to TRBJ1-2; TRBD1 matches at 7 bases. This CDR3 contains 15 residues. CDR1 SGDLS and CDR2 YYNGEE come from the germline V gene. Trimming at V came to 3 bases and at J to 3 bases, leaving 8 bases not matched to a gene. The CDR3 protein is CASSASHQGDYGYTF. CDR3 nucleotide sequence: TGTGCCAGCAGCGCTTCCCATCAGGGGGACTATGGCTACACCTTC.

This clonotype was observed a handful of times. The chain uses TRBV2 and TRBJ2-7, with TRBD1 matching 7 bases. The junction had 11 bases not matched to a gene; V was cut back by 7 bases and J by 2 bases. Germline V gene lookup returns CDR1 SNHLY and CDR2 FYNNEI. The length of the CDR3 is 15 residues. The CDR3 DNA follows: TGTGCCAGCATCGACCCGGGACAGCTAGCCTACGAGCAGTACGTC. Its protein is CASIDPGQLAYEQYV.

The CDR3 nucleotides read TGTGCCTCAAGTTACTCTCCTAAGGAGCAGTTCTTC. This translates into CASSYSPKEQFF. This chain connects TRBV6-2 or TRBV6-3 to TRBJ2-1; D gene ambiguous. V dropped 11 bases and J dropped 10 bases, with 18 bases sitting between them. Per germline, CDR1 MNHEY and CDR2 SVGEGT. The CDR3 is made up of 12 amino acids.

This clonotype appeared a few times. V usage is TRBV3-1 and J usage is TRBJ2-1; 13 bases fit TRBD2. Trimming at V came to 1 base and at J to 12 bases, leaving 6 bases not matched to a gene. Germline CDR1 and CDR2: LGHDT and YNNKEL (reference sequence). CDR3 size: 15 residues. Here the CDR3 reads CASSQGTSGGVRQFF. The CDR3 DNA sequence: TGTGCCAGCAGCCAAGGGACTAGCGGGGGAGTACGGCAGTTCTTC.

The chain links TRBV6-5 to TRBJ2-5, with a weak D call TRBD1 (6 bases). This CDR3 contains 14 residues. Germline lookup yields CDR1 MNHEY and CDR2 SVGAGI. Trimming cost V 6 bases and J 5 bases, with 16 bases left between them. CDR3 region: CASSFDEDRETQYF. CDR3 nucleotide sequence: TGTGCCAGCAGCTTTGACGAAGACAGGGAGACCCAGTACTTC.

There are a few counts of this clonotype. The chain employs TRBV7-2 and TRBJ1-1; D unclear. V dropped 3 bases and J dropped 5 bases, with 13 bases sitting between them. CDR3 length equals 14 residues. From germline, CDR1 is SGHTA and CDR2 FQGNSA. CDR3 amino acids: CASSFGLRRTEAFF. In DNA, the CDR3 is TGTGCCAGCAGCTTCGGGCTGAGGAGGACTGAAGCTTTCTTT.